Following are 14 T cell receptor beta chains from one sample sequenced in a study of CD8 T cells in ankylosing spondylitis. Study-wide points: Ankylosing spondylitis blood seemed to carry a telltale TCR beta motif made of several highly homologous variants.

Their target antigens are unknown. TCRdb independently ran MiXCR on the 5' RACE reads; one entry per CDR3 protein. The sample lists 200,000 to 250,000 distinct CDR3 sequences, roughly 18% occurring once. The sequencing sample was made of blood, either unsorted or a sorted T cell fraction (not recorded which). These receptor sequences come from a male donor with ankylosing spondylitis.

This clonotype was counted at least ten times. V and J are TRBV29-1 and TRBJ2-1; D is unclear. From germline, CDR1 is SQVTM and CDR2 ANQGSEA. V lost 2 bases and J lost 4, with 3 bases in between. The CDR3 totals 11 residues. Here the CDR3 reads CSVELYNEQFF. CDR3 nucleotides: TGCAGCGTTGAACTTTACAATGAGCAGTTCTTC.

DNA of the CDR3: TGTGCCACCAGCCCACGACGGTTAGACACTGAAGCTTTCTTT. This sequence encodes CATSPRRLDTEAFF. V and J are TRBV15 and TRBJ1-1, with D unresolved. V dropped 5 bases and J dropped 3 bases, with 13 bases sitting between them. The germline gives CDR1 LNHNV, CDR2 YYDKDF (reference sequence). The CDR3 contains 14 residues.

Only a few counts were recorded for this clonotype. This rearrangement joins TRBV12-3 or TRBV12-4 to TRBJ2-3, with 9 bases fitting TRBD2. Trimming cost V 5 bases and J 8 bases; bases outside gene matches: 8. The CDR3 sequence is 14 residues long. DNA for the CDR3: TGTGCCAGCAGTCGTAGCGGGGGAGGGGGTACGCAGTATTTT. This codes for CASSRSGGGGTQYF.

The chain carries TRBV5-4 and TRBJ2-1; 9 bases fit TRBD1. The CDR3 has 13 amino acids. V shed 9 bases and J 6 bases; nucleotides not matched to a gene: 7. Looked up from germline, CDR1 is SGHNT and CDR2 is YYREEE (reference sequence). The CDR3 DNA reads TGTGCCACCTTCGGGACAGGGCTCAATGAGCAGTTCTTC. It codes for CATFGTGLNEQFF.

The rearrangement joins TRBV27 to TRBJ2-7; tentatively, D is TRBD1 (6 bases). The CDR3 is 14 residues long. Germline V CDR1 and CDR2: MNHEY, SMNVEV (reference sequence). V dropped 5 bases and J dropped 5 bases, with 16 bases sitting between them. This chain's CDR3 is CASSAGTPLNEQYF. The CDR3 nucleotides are TGTGCCAGCAGTGCCGGGACACCACTCAACGAGCAGTACTTC.

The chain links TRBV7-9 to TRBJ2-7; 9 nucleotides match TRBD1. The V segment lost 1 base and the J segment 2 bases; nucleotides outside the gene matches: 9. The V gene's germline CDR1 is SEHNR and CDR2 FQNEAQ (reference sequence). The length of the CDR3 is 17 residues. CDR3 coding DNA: TGTGCCAGCAGCTTAGTTGGAAGGGACAGGGACCCCTACGAGCAGTACTTC. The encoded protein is CASSLVGRDRDPYEQYF.

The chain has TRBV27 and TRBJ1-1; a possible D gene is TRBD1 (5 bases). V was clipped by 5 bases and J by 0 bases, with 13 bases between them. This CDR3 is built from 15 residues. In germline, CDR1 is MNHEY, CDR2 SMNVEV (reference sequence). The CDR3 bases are TGTGCCAGCAGTAGGGTCGCGGGGGTGAACACTGAAGCTTTCTTT. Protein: CASSRVAGVNTEAFF.

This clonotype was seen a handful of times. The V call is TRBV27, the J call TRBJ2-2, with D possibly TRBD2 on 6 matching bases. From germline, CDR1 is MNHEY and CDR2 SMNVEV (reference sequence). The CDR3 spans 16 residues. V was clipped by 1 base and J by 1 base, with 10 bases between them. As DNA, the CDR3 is TGTGCCAGCAGTTTATATGAGGGACTGAACACCGGGGAGCTGTTTTTT. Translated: CASSLYEGLNTGELFF.

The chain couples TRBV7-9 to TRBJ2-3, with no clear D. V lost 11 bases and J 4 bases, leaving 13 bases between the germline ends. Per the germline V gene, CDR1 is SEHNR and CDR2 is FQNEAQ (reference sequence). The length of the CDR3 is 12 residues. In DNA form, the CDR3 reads TGTGCCGGGCAAGGGTTCCCAGATACGCAGTATTTT. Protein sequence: CAGQGFPDTQYF.

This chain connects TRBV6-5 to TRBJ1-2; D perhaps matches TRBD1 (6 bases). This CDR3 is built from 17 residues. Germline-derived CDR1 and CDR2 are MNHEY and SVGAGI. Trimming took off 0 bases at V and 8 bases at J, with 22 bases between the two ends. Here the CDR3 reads CASSYSETGAGVNGYTF. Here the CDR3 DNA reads TGTGCCAGCAGTTACTCGGAAACCGGCGCAGGGGTTAACGGCTACACCTTC.

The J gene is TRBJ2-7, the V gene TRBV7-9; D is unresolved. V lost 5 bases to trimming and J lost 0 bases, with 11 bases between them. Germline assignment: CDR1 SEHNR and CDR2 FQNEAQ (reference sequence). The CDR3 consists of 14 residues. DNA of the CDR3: TGTGCCAGCAGCCTCGACACTTACTCCTACGAGCAGTACTTC. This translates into CASSLDTYSYEQYF. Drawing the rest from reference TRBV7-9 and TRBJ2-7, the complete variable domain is DTGVSQNPRHKITKRGQNVTFRCDPISEHNRLYWYRQTLGQGPEFLTYFQNEAQLEKSRLLSDRFSAERPKGSFSTLEIQRTEQGDSAMYLCASSLDTYSYEQYFGPGTRLTVT.

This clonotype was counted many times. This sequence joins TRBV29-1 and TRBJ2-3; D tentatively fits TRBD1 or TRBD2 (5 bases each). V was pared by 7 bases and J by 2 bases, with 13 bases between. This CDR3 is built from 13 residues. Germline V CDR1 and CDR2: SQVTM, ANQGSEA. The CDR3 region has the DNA TGCAGCGCTGGGGGTGGGTTCACAGATACGCAGTATTTT. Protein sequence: CSAGGGFTDTQYF.

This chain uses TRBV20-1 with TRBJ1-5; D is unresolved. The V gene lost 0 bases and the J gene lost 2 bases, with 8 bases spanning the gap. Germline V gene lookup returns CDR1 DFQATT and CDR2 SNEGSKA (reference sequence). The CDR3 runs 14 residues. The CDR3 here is CSARDGEGNQPQHF. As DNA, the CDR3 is TGCAGTGCTAGAGACGGGGAAGGCAATCAGCCCCAGCATTTT.

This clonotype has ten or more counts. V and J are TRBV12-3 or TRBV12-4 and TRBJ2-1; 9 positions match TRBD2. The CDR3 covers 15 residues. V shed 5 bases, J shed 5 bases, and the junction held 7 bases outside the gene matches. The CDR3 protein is CASSPRTSEDNEQFF. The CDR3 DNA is TGTGCCAGCAGTCCCCGGACTAGCGAAGACAATGAGCAGTTCTTC.